These T cell receptor beta chains were read from a single sample in a study of T cell responses to AZD1222 COVID-19 vaccine. Generated by immunoSEQ multiplex PCR, the TCRdb table keeps only in-frame clones and is missing some. The sample has around 95,000 clones; around nine tenths are singletons. This material consisted of peripheral blood, taken on day 0 of AZD1222 vaccination. These receptors were obtained from an adult in good health. Both conserved end residues are trimmed from each CDR3.

j_call: TRBJ1-1; v_call: TRBV6-1; cdr3_aa: ASSERGGQFSAF
j_call: TRBJ1-1; v_call: TRBV27; cdr3_aa: ASSLSLGAQNTEAF
j_call: TRBJ1-5; v_call: TRBV2; cdr3_aa: ASSEIRNNQPQH
j_call: TRBJ2-4; v_call: TRBV4-1; cdr3_aa: ASSQSSHQGRDIQY
j_call: TRBJ1-5; v_call: TRBV12-3/TRBV12-4; cdr3_aa: ASSLGSSQH
j_call: TRBJ2-1; v_call: TRBV7-6; cdr3_aa: ASSLGNEQF
j_call: TRBJ2-3; v_call: TRBV29-1; cdr3_aa: SVESPQGADTQY
j_call: TRBJ2-7; v_call: TRBV9; cdr3_aa: ASSAREGGPYEQY
j_call: TRBJ1-1; v_call: TRBV3-1/TRBV3-2; cdr3_aa: ASSRTPGDTEAF
j_call: TRBJ1-6; v_call: TRBV5-1; cdr3_aa: ASTSKPRGSSSSYNSPLH
j_call: TRBJ1-2; v_call: TRBV28; cdr3_aa: AIQSNYGYT
j_call: TRBJ1-4; v_call: TRBV10-3; cdr3_aa: AISEEGSGEKLF
j_call: TRBJ1-2; v_call: TRBV5-1; cdr3_aa: ASSSGTGLSGLYGYT
j_call: TRBJ1-1; v_call: TRBV6-5; cdr3_aa: ASSQLRNTEAF
j_call: TRBJ1-2; v_call: TRBV6-1; cdr3_aa: ASSELGTGRFYGYT
j_call: TRBJ1-4; v_call: TRBV7-6; cdr3_aa: ASSLEGGKLF
j_call: TRBJ2-5; v_call: TRBV7-2; cdr3_aa: ASSLSRGASQETQY
j_call: TRBJ2-1; v_call: TRBV5-1; cdr3_aa: ASSLGLAAGDEQF
j_call: TRBJ1-2; v_call: TRBV24-1; cdr3_aa: ATSDFSFGYT
j_call: TRBJ2-1; v_call: TRBV5-4; cdr3_aa: ASSPQGGLLPNEQF
j_call: TRBJ1-2; v_call: TRBV7-2; cdr3_aa: ASSLGGQGALGYT
j_call: TRBJ2-1; v_call: TRBV9; cdr3_aa: ASSSLGREGPTSYNEQF
j_call: TRBJ2-7; v_call: TRBV6-6; cdr3_aa: ASSRSGGNYEQY
j_call: TRBJ2-7; v_call: TRBV10-3; cdr3_aa: AISESYPGQGVYEQY
j_call: TRBJ2-5; v_call: TRBV10-3; cdr3_aa: AIMRDRSETQY
j_call: TRBJ2-7; v_call: TRBV10-2; cdr3_aa: ASTTGPASHEQY
j_call: TRBJ1-2; v_call: TRBV18; cdr3_aa: ASSGGAGQDYGYT
j_call: TRBJ1-3; v_call: TRBV5-1; cdr3_aa: ASSLGAGRGNTIY
j_call: TRBJ2-2; v_call: TRBV5-1; cdr3_aa: ASSLGGANTGELF
j_call: TRBJ2-2; v_call: TRBV24-1; cdr3_aa: ATSDLAGGSGELF
j_call: TRBJ2-3; v_call: TRBV2; cdr3_aa: ASTEVPGRRASQY
j_call: TRBJ1-1; v_call: TRBV6-6; cdr3_aa: ASRGQGMNTEAF
j_call: TRBJ1-1; v_call: TRBV5-6; cdr3_aa: ASSPGWGNTEAF
j_call: TRBJ1-6; v_call: TRBV7-2; cdr3_aa: ASSLYGTGSSYNSPLH
j_call: TRBJ2-7; v_call: TRBV6-6; cdr3_aa: ASSLRDYEQY
j_call: TRBJ2-7; v_call: TRBV7-8; cdr3_aa: ASSLAPSAYEQY
j_call: TRBJ1-4; v_call: TRBV19; cdr3_aa: ASSIAGGFGEKLF
j_call: TRBJ2-3; v_call: TRBV7-2; cdr3_aa: ASSLRLAGGDTQY
j_call: TRBJ1-2; v_call: TRBV7-9; cdr3_aa: ASSSLVGGKDYGYT
j_call: TRBJ1-1; v_call: TRBV7-8; cdr3_aa: ASSLFGNRNTEAF
j_call: TRBJ2-1; v_call: TRBV7-6; cdr3_aa: ASSLQPSGRGTYNEQF
j_call: TRBJ1-6; v_call: TRBV6-1; cdr3_aa: ASEDRGRRNSPLH
j_call: TRBJ1-5; v_call: TRBV5-4; cdr3_aa: ASSPGLDQPQH
j_call: TRBJ2-1; v_call: TRBV7-2; cdr3_aa: ASSLVRLFVYNEQF
j_call: TRBJ1-4; v_call: TRBV3-1/TRBV3-2; cdr3_aa: ASSQHGRGNEKLF
j_call: TRBJ2-5; v_call: TRBV7-2; cdr3_aa: ASSWRRGFQETQY